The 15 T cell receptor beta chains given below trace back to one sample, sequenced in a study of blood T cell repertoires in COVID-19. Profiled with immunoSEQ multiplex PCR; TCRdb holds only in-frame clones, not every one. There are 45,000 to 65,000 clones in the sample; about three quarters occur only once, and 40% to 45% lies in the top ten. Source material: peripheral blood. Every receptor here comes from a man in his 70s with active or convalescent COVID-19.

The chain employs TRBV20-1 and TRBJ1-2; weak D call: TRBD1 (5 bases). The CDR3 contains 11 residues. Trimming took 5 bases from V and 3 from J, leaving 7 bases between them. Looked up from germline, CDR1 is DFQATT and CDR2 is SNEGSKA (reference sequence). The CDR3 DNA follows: TGCAGTGCTCCGACAGACTATGGCTACACCTTC. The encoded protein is CSAPTDYGYTF.

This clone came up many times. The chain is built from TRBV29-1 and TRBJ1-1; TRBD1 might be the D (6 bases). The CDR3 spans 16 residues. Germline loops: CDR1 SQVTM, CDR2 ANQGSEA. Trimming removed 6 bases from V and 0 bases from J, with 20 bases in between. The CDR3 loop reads CSVPSGGEILNTEAFF. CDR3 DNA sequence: TGCAGCGTCCCTAGCGGGGGCGAGATCCTGAACACTGAAGCTTTCTTT.

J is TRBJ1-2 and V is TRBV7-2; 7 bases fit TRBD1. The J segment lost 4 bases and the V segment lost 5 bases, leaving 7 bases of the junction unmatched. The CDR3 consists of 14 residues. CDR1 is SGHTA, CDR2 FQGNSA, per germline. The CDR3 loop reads CASSIRQGFYGYTF. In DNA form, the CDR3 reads TGTGCCAGCAGCATACGACAGGGTTTCTATGGCTACACCTTC. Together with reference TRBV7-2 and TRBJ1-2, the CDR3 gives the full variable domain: GAGVSQSPSNKVTEKGKDVELRCDPISGHTALYWYRQSLGQGLEFLIYFQGNSAPDKSGLPSDRFSAERTGGSVSTLTIQRTQQEDSAVYLCASSIRQGFYGYTFGSGTRLTVV.

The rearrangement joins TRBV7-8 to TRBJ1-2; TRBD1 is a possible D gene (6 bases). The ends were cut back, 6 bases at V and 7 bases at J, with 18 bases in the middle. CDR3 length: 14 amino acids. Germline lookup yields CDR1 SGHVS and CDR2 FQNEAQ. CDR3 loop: CASSSTGSYVGYTF. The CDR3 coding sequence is TGTGCCAGCAGTTCTACAGGGTCATATGTTGGCTACACCTTC. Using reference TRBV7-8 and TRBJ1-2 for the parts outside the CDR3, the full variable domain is GAGVSQSPRYKVAKRGQDVALRCDPISGHVSLFWYQQALGQGPEFLTYFQNEAQLDKSGLPSDRFFAERPEGSVSTLKIQRTQQEDSAVYLCASSSTGSYVGYTFGSGTRLTVV.

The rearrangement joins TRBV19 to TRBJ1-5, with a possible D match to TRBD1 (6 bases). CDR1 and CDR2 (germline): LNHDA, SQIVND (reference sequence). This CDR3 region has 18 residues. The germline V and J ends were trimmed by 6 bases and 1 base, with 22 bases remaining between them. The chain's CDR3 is CASRITGTLRRSNQPQHF. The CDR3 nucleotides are TGTGCCAGTAGAATCACAGGGACCCTCAGGAGGAGCAATCAGCCCCAGCATTTT. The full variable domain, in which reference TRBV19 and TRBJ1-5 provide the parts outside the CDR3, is DGGITQSPKYLFRKEGQNVTLSCEQNLNHDAMYWYRQDPGQGLRLIYYSQIVNDFQKGDIAEGYSVSREKKESFPLTVTSAQKNPTAFYLCASRITGTLRRSNQPQHFGDGTRLSIL.

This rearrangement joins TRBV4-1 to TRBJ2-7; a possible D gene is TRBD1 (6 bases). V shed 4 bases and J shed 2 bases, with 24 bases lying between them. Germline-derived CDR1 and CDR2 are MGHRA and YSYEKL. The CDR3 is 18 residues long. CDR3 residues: CASSLRFGDTRLTYEQYF. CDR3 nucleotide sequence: TGCGCCAGCAGCCTAAGATTTGGGGACACCCGACTAACCTACGAGCAGTACTTC.

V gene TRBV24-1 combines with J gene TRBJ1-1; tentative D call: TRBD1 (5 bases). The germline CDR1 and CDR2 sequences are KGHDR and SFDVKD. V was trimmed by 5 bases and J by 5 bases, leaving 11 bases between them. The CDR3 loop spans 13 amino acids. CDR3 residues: CATSVGTGTEAFF. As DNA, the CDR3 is TGTGCCACCAGTGTAGGGACTGGGACTGAAGCTTTCTTT.

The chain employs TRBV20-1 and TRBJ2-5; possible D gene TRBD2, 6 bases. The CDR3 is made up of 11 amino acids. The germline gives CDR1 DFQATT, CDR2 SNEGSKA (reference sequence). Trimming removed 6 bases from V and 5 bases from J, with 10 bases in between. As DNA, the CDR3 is TGCAGTGCCCGCCGGGAGGAGACCCAGTACTTC. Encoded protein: CSARREETQYF.

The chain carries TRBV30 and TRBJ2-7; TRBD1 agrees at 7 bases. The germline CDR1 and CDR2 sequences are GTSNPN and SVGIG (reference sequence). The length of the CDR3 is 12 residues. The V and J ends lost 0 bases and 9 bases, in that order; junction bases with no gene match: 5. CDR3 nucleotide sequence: TGTGCCTGGAGTGTACAGACAGGGAGGCAGTACTTC. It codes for CAWSVQTGRQYF.

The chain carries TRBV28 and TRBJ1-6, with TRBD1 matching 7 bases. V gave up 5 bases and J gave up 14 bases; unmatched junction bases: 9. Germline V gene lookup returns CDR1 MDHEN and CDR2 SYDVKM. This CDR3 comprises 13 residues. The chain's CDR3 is CASSPDRVSALHF. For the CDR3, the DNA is TGTGCCAGCAGTCCTGACAGGGTTTCGGCCCTCCACTTT.

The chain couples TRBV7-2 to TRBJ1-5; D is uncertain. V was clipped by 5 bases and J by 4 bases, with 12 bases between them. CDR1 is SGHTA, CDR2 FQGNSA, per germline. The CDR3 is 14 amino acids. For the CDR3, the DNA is TGTGCCAGCAGCCCTTTTCGAGGGAATCAGCCCCAGCATTTT. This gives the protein CASSPFRGNQPQHF.

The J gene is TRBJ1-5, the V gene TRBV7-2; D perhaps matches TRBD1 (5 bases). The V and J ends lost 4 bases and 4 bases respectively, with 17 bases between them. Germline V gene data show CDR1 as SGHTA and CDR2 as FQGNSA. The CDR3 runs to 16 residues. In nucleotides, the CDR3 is TGTGCCAGCAGCTCTGGAGACCGAAGACAGAATCAGCCCCAGCATTTT. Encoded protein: CASSSGDRRQNQPQHF.

This CDR3 reads CASSTGQGETQYF. The CDR3 DNA follows: TGTGCCAGCTCAACTGGACAGGGGGAGACCCAGTACTTC. The rearrangement joins TRBV18 to TRBJ2-5, with TRBD1 matching 9 bases. CDR3 length equals 13 residues. The germline V gene encodes CDR1 KGHSH and CDR2 LQKENI. V lost 5 bases and J lost 5; bases outside the gene matches: 3.

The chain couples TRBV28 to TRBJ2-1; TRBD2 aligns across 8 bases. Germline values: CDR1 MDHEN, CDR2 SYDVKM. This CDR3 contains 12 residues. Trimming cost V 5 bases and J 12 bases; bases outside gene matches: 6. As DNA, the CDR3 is TGTGCCAGCAGTCTCTTGCGGGGGGTGCAGTTCTTC. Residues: CASSLLRGVQFF.

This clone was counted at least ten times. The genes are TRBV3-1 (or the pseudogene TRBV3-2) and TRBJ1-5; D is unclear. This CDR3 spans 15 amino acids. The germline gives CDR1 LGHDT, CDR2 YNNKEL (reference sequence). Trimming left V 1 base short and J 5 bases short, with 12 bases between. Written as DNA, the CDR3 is TGTGCCAGCAGCCAAGGACTGAAAGCGGATCAGCCCCAGCATTTT. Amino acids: CASSQGLKADQPQHF.